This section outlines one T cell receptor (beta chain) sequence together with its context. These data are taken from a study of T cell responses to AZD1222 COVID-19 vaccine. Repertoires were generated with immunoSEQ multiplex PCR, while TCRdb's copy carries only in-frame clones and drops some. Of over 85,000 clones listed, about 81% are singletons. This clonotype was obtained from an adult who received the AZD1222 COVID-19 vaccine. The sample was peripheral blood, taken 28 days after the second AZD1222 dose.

The CDR3 is CASSLYGGDYEQYF. In DNA, the CDR3 is TGTGCCAGCAGCTTATACGGGGGGGACTACGAGCAGTACTTC. This rearrangement joins TRBV11-2 to TRBJ2-7; 8 bases map to TRBD2. Trimming cost V 2 bases and J 3 bases; bases outside gene matches: 3. Germline V gene data show CDR1 as SGHAT and CDR2 as FQNNGV. The CDR3 contains 14 residues.